The clone carrying this T cell receptor beta chain showed up just once. Antigen: not known. This sample was taken from a study of T cell clones after liver transplantation. Study-wide background: Post-transplant blood was tracked for graft-donor-reactive T cell clones identified in a pre-transplant mixed lymphocyte reaction. Pre-transplant mixed lymphocyte reactions yielded third-party-reactive TCRbeta sequences as comparators for graft-donor-reactive sequences.

There are 13 residues in the CDR3. V lost 3 bases and J lost 3; bases outside the gene matches: 0. Germline loops: CDR1 LGHNA, CDR2 YNFKEQ. Using immunoSEQ multiplex PCR, the repertoire was profiled, and TCRdb retains in-frame clones only, with some absent. This repertoire shows about 75,000 clones, around four fifths found once; its top ten account for around 2%. Study findings and constraints: In most of the 8 subjects, circulating graft-donor-reactive CD4 TCRbeta sequences fell significantly after transplant. Rather than being deleted, graft donor-reactive T cells may have moved into the graft.

The V gene is TRBV4-2, the J gene TRBJ1-2; 8 nucleotides align to TRBD1. The clonotype originates from a human patient who received a liver transplant. Some T cells may arise from the graft donor. The source was CD4+ T cells from blood, collected roughly 48 months after liver transplant. The CDR3 reads CASSQTGDYGYTF. In DNA form, the CDR3 reads TGTGCCAGCAGCCAGACAGGGGACTATGGCTACACCTTC.